The TCR beta chain described here comes from a study of blood T cells in healthy people across ages. Combining a sample-barcoded 5' primer with a J-beta primer mix, a second PCR ran for 7 to 11 cycles. MiXCR, run by TCRdb on the 5' RACE reads, gives a single entry per CDR3 protein. The sample has around 1,500,000 distinct CDR3 sequences, 40% to 50% seen once. Germline V gives CDR1 MNHEY, CDR2 SMNVEV (reference sequence). This CDR3 comprises 13 residues. A remark on this clonotype: At one boundary the junction diverges from the germline segment, which might be a read error.

The TCR comes from a woman aged 18-29 years in good health. The specimen was blood. This sequence joins TRBV27 and TRBJ1-2; D is unclear. The DNA of the CDR3 is TGTGCCACCAGTGGTACCCTAAACTATGGCTACACCTTC. Protein: CATSGTLNYGYTF.